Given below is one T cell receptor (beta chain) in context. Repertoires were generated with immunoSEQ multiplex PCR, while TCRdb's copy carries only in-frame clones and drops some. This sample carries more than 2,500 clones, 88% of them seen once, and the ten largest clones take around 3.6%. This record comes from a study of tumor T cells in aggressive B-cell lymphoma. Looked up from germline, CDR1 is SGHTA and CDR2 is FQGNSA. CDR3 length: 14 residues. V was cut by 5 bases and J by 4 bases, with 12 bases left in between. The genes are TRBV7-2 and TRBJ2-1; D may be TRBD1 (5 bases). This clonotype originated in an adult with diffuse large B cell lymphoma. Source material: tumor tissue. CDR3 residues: CASSAGQFYNEQFF. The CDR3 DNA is TGTGCCAGCAGCGCCGGACAATTTTACAATGAGCAGTTCTTC.